Sequencing of this T cell receptor beta chain was carried out in a study of read filtering for tumor transcriptome and immune sequencing. Molecular barcoded adaptors covering alpha/delta and beta/gamma chains were used on around 370 ng RNA. TCRdb reprocessed the reads via MiXCR and lists one record per CDR3 protein. The table lists about 63,000 distinct CDR3 sequences, approximately 15% of them singletons. This clonotype was detected many times. What it binds is not known. General study results and limits: IR-seq and RNA-seq agreed better without single-read clonotypes.

Bone marrow was sampled from every patient at the time of active disease. The CDR3 length is 13 residues. V lost 3 bases and J 0 bases, leaving 5 bases between the germline ends. Germline CDR1 is SGHTA and CDR2 is FQGNSA. The chain joins TRBV7-2 to TRBJ1-1; D gene ambiguous. The origin of this receptor is a donor over 35 with multiple myeloma. The sample taken for sequencing was a population of CD138-negative cells sorted from bone marrow. The CDR3 DNA is TGTGCCAGCAGCTTCCGAATGAACACTGAAGCTTTCTTT. Translating it yields CASSFRMNTEAFF.